This record covers a single T cell receptor beta chain. The target antigen is unknown. This specimen comes from a study of T cell repertoires in cytomegalovirus infection. Overall study: Through public TCR beta signatures, both CMV infection and matching HLA type were indicated.

CDR3 length: 15 residues. Trimming cost V 5 bases and J 1 base; bases outside gene matches: 6. Looked up from germline, CDR1 is MNHEY and CDR2 is SMNVEV (reference sequence). TCRdb independently ran MiXCR on the reads; one entry per CDR3 protein. The profile covers roughly 200,000 distinct CDR3 sequences, with roughly two fifths appearing a single time and approximately 60% taken by the ten largest. Study findings and constraints: The study found HLA-C-restricted CMV-specific TCR beta clonotypes dominating the ex vivo response. Identification of carriers of CMV plus the relevant HLA was achieved through cumulative public TCR beta family frequency.

This sequence was found in a human donor in good health (CMV status not recorded). Some clones in this sample may be carry-over from other donors' samples. The rearrangement links TRBV27 to TRBJ2-7, with 9 bases lining up with TRBD1. Source: CD8+ T cells from cultured PBMCs, taken from culture after CMV antigen stimulation. The CDR3 coding sequence is TGTGCCAGCAGTGCCACCGGGACAGGGTCCTACGAGCAGTACTTC. As protein: CASSATGTGSYEQYF.